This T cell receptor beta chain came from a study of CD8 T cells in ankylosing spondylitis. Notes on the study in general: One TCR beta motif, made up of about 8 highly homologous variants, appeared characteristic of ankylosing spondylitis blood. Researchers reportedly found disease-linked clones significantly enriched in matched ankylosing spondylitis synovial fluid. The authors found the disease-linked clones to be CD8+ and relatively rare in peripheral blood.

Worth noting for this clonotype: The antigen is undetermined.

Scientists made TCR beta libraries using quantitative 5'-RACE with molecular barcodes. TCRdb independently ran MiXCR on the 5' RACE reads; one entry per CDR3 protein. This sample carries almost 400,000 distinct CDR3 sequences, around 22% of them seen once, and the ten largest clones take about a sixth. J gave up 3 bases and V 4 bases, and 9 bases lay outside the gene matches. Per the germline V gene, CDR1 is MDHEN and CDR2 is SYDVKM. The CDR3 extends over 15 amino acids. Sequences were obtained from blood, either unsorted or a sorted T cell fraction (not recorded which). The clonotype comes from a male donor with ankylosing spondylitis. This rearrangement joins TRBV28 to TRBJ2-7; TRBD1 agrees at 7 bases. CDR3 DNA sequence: TGTGCCAGCAGTTCCCGGGACAGAACCTACTACGAGCAGTACTTC. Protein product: CASSSRDRTYYEQYF.